This passage covers 31 T cell receptor beta chains from one sample sequenced in a study of neurological immune-mediated disorders (dated by TCRdb to between 2018 and 2020). The time point tag for this specimen amounts to: longitudinal time-point 1 (baseline). The library relied on 5' RACE. TCRdb records Illumina HiSeq 2500 as the sequencer. TCRdb handled the public reads itself, with Q25 trimming in fastp and clone calling in MiXCR, and kept productive beta chains. Rows matching on CDR3 protein sequence are summarized as one entry with the most common DNA and genes. Counted in this sample were around 76,000 distinct CDR3 sequences; 9.5% to 13% of them appeared once. Of the sample, roughly 9% is held by the ten largest clones. Sequenced: PBMCs. The receptors were gathered from a man aged 25 to 40 in good health.

The sample holds many counts of this clonotype. The genes are TRBV28 and TRBJ2-7, with D possibly TRBD1 on 5 matching bases. V lost 6 bases, J lost 7 bases, and 10 bases lay in between. The CDR3 is 11 residues long. Per the germline V gene, CDR1 is MDHEN and CDR2 is SYDVKM. This CDR3 reads CASSPRQEQYF. CDR3 nucleotides: TGTGCCAGCAGCCCCCGACAGGAGCAGTACTTC.

This clonotype was detected many times. The V call is TRBV9, the J call TRBJ2-5; possible D gene TRBD1, 6 bases. Per germline, CDR1 SGDLS and CDR2 YYNGEE. Trimming left V 4 bases short and J 2 bases short, with 15 bases between. The CDR3 spans 15 residues. The CDR3 reads CASSQKGQPQETQYF. The CDR3 DNA is TGTGCCAGCAGCCAAAAAGGACAGCCGCAAGAGACCCAGTACTTC.

The chain links TRBV21-1 to TRBJ2-7; the table's TRBD1 call for D was not verified on the DNA. TRBV21-1 is a known pseudogene. The CDR3 sequence is 12 residues long. The CDR3 nucleotides are TGTGCCAGCAGCGCAATAGGACAGAAGCAGTACTTC. Protein: CASSAIGQKQYF.

The sample holds many counts of this clonotype. CDR3 in amino acids: CASSLTPEAGYYEQYF. The CDR3 bases are TGCGCCAGCAGCTTAACTCCGGAGGCAGGCTACTACGAGCAGTACTTC. This chain joins TRBV5-1 and TRBJ2-7; perhaps TRBD2 as D (5 bases). The CDR3 runs to 16 residues. Germline assignment: CDR1 SGHRS and CDR2 YFSETQ. The germline V and J ends were trimmed by 2 bases and 3 bases, with 18 bases remaining between them. The whole variable domain, remainder taken from reference TRBV5-1 and TRBJ2-7, is KAGVTQTPRYLIKTRGQQVTLSCSPISGHRSVSWYQQTPGQGLQFLFEYFSETQRNKGNFPGRFSGRQFSNSRSEMNVSTLELGDSALYLCASSLTPEAGYYEQYFGPGTRLTVT.

At least ten counts were recorded for this clonotype. CDR3 DNA: TGTGCCAGCAGTGAGGGAGGATTCTATGGCTACACCTTC. Amino acids: CASSEGGFYGYTF. V and J are TRBV2 and TRBJ1-2; D unclear. V was clipped by 3 bases and J by 4 bases, with 9 bases between them. CDR1 SNHLY and CDR2 FYNNEI come from the germline V gene. This CDR3 has 13 residues.

This clonotype showed up many times. The V and J genes are TRBV28 and TRBJ1-1; D uncertain. The CDR3 length is 14 residues. Trimming shortened V by 2 bases and J by 1 base, and 8 bases separated the two germline ends. The germline V gene has CDR1 MDHEN and CDR2 SYDVKM. This CDR3 reads CASSLVWTNTEAFF. The CDR3 nucleotides read TGTGCCAGCAGTTTAGTCTGGACGAACACTGAAGCTTTCTTT.

This clonotype has a count of ten or more. This chain joins TRBV3-1 and TRBJ2-7, with 7 bases lining up with TRBD2. The CDR3 runs to 16 residues. Looked up from germline, CDR1 is LGHDT and CDR2 is YNNKEL (reference sequence). V lost 4 bases to trimming and J lost 2 bases; unmatched junction nucleotides: 11. The CDR3 DNA sequence: TGTGCCAGCAGCCGACCGGGGGGTTTTACCACCTACGAGCAGTACTTC. Protein product: CASSRPGGFTTYEQYF.

There are many counts of this clonotype. The chain employs TRBV28 and TRBJ2-2; 10 positions agree with TRBD1. This CDR3 is built from 16 residues. Trimming at V came to 6 bases and at J to 2 bases, leaving 6 bases not matched to a gene. Germline assignment: CDR1 MDHEN and CDR2 SYDVKM. The CDR3 DNA is TGTGCCAGCAGGGATAGACAGGGGGCAAACACCGGGGAGCTGTTTTTT. Its protein is CASRDRQGANTGELFF.

The sample holds many counts of this clonotype. The junction does not match germline at one end; this may be a read error. This chain uses TRBV7-6 with TRBJ2-4; 7 bases line up with TRBD2. Germline CDR1 and CDR2: SGHVS and FNYEAQ. The CDR3 spans 12 residues. In DNA, the CDR3 is TGTGCCAGCATCCGGAGACACGCGGGAGAGCTCTTC. It specifies CASIRRHAGELF.

CDR3 coding DNA: TGTGCCTGGAGTGTCGGACAGGGTGACACCGGGGAGCTGTTTTTT. This translates into CAWSVGQGDTGELFF. The genes are TRBV30 and TRBJ2-2; 8 nucleotides match TRBD1. Germline CDR1 is GTSNPN and CDR2 is SVGIG (reference sequence). The CDR3 contains 15 residues. J gave up 3 bases and V 0 bases, and 3 bases lay outside the gene matches.

The V gene is TRBV20-1, the J gene TRBJ1-1; possible D gene TRBD1, 6 bases. Trimming shortened V by 4 bases and J by 0 bases, and 15 bases separated the two germline ends. The CDR3 has 15 residues. CDR1 is DFQATT and CDR2 is SNEGSKA in the germline V gene (reference sequence). The CDR3 spells CSAKQGMTMNTEAFF. The CDR3 coding sequence is TGCAGTGCTAAACAGGGTATGACCATGAACACTGAAGCTTTCTTT.

With respect to this clonotype: A much larger clone is a single base away; this may be a read error. The rearrangement joins TRBV29-1 to TRBJ1-2; 10 positions agree with TRBD1. V trimming: 3 bases; J trimming: 5 bases; junction bases outside the gene matches: 9. CDR1 and CDR2 (germline): SQVTM, ANQGSEA. This CDR3 has 15 residues. CDR3 residues: CSVEGYDRGQYGYTF. The CDR3 coding sequence is TGCAGCGTTGAGGGGTATGACAGGGGGCAATATGGCTACACCTTC. Drawing the rest from reference TRBV29-1 and TRBJ1-2, the complete variable domain is SAVISQKPSRDICQRGTSLTIQCQVDSQVTMMFWYRQQPGQSLTLIATANQGSEATYESGFVIDKFPISRPNLTFSTLTVSNMSPEDSSIYLCSVEGYDRGQYGYTFGSGTRLTVV.

This clonotype was counted many times. The chain is built from TRBV7-2 and TRBJ1-5; D is ambiguous. Trimming pared 2 bases from V and 8 bases from J, leaving 10 bases between. The CDR3 contains 13 residues. Germline V gives CDR1 SGHTA, CDR2 FQGNSA. The CDR3 sequence: CASSLSGREPQHF. In DNA form, the CDR3 reads TGTGCCAGCAGCTTATCCGGCCGAGAGCCCCAGCATTTT.

This clonotype came up many times. This chain uses TRBV28 with TRBJ2-6; D not certain. The germline V and J ends were trimmed by 7 bases and 1 base, with 14 bases remaining between them. Germline assignment: CDR1 MDHEN and CDR2 SYDVKM. This CDR3 contains 16 residues. The CDR3 nucleotides are TGTGCCAGCATTGGCCTAGGGCTTTCTGGGGCCAACGTCCTGACTTTC. It encodes CASIGLGLSGANVLTF.

This clonotype was seen many times. The chain has TRBV7-2 and TRBJ2-7; D is uncertain. V dropped 5 bases and J dropped 2 bases, with 7 bases sitting between them. Looked up from germline, CDR1 is SGHTA and CDR2 is FQGNSA. The CDR3 has 12 residues. The CDR3 DNA reads TGTGCCAGCAGCCAAACAACCTACGAGCAGTACTTC. Translated: CASSQTTYEQYF.

This clonotype was counted at least ten times. Here the CDR3 reads CASSQDGIGGYTF. Here the CDR3 DNA reads TGCGCCAGCAGCCAGGACGGGATAGGAGGCTACACCTTC. The chain carries TRBV5-1 and TRBJ1-2; D is unresolved. The germline V and J ends were trimmed by 4 bases and 8 bases, with 15 bases remaining between them. CDR1 and CDR2 (germline): SGHRS, YFSETQ. The CDR3 consists of 13 residues.

This clonotype was found many times. V and J are TRBV27 and TRBJ2-7; 7 nucleotides match TRBD1. This CDR3 spans 14 amino acids. CDR1 is MNHEY and CDR2 is SMNVEV in the germline V gene (reference sequence). V was pared by 3 bases and J by 2 bases, with 4 bases of the junction left unmatched. The CDR3 bases are TGTGCCAGCAGTTTCAGAAGGGGGCCCTACGAGCAGTACTTC. Amino acid sequence: CASSFRRGPYEQYF.

This clonotype was picked up many times. V usage is TRBV3-1 and J usage is TRBJ2-1; tentatively, D is TRBD2 (6 bases). The CDR3 contains 15 residues. V gave up 7 bases and J gave up 0 bases, with 13 bases separating them. The germline V gene has CDR1 LGHDT and CDR2 YNNKEL (reference sequence). The CDR3 region is CASKEGGYSYNEQFF. In DNA form, the CDR3 reads TGTGCCAGCAAAGAGGGAGGTTACTCCTACAATGAGCAGTTCTTC.

This clonotype was recorded many times. The chain couples TRBV5-1 to TRBJ1-6, with 7 bases that match TRBD1. The V gene end was trimmed by 4 bases and the J gene end by 7 bases; junction bases not matched to a gene: 11. From germline, CDR1 is SGHRS and CDR2 YFSETQ. This CDR3 is 16 amino acids long. The CDR3 is CASSLGQVSTNSPLHF. CDR3 DNA: TGCGCCAGCAGCCTAGGACAGGTCTCCACAAATTCACCCCTCCACTTT.

In the case of this clonotype: A read error may be the cause here, since a much bigger clone is one base away. The chain is built from TRBV10-3 and TRBJ2-1, with D maybe TRBD1 (5 bases). Trimming shortened V by 2 bases and J by 9 bases, and 17 bases separated the two germline ends. CDR1 is ENHRY and CDR2 is SYGVKD in the germline V gene. CDR3 length: 15 residues. CDR3 nucleotides: TGTGCCATCAGTGAGAGTCTCAGTGGAGACAGTGAGCAGTTCTTC. Its translation: CAISESLSGDSEQFF.

This clonotype was recorded many times. CDR3 sequence reads: CASSFRPQETQYF. DNA of the CDR3: TGTGCCAGCAGCTTTAGGCCCCAAGAGACCCAGTACTTC. The chain employs TRBV5-4 and TRBJ2-5, with unresolved D. The CDR3 totals 13 residues. The V end was cut by 2 bases, the J end by 1 base, with 6 bases between. Germline CDR1 SGHNT, CDR2 YYREEE (reference sequence).

This clonotype has a count of ten or more. This chain connects TRBV18 to TRBJ2-4; 10 positions match TRBD2. Germline assignment: CDR1 KGHSH and CDR2 LQKENI. CDR3 length: 15 amino acids. V shed 4 bases, J shed 5 bases, and the junction held 5 bases outside the gene matches. The CDR3 DNA is TGTGCCAGCTCACGTAACGGACTAGCGGAAAACATTCAGTACTTC. Translating it yields CASSRNGLAENIQYF.

This clonotype has a count of ten or more. The chain couples TRBV7-8 to TRBJ2-1; D is unclear. The CDR3 runs 15 residues. V lost 1 base and J lost 8, with 15 bases in between. From germline, CDR1 is SGHVS and CDR2 FQNEAQ. DNA of the CDR3: TGTGCCAGCAGCTTAGGCTCGGGCATCCCAGATGAGCAGTTCTTC. Protein sequence: CASSLGSGIPDEQFF.

This clonotype was recorded at least ten times. This chain uses TRBV28 with TRBJ1-5, with D unresolved. Trimming left V 5 bases short and J 9 bases short, with 17 bases between. The CDR3 has 14 residues. The V gene's germline CDR1 is MDHEN and CDR2 SYDVKM. The CDR3 DNA is TGTGCCAGCAGTGTTCAGGCCGCGGCGGGGCCCCAGCATTTT. Protein: CASSVQAAAGPQHF.

There are many counts of this clonotype. The V and J genes are TRBV11-2 and TRBJ1-1; D unclear. Germline CDR1 and CDR2: SGHAT and FQNNGV. The CDR3 is 14 residues long. Trimming removed 5 bases from V and 1 base from J, with 11 bases in between. Here the CDR3 reads CASSTPSGNTEAFF. The CDR3 DNA is TGTGCCAGCAGCACCCCCTCAGGGAACACTGAAGCTTTCTTT. Complete variable domain (other parts from reference TRBV11-2 and TRBJ1-1): EAGVAQSPRYKIIEKRQSVAFWCNPISGHATLYWYQQILGQGPKLLIQFQNNGVVDDSQLPKDRFSAERLKGVDSTLKIQPAKLEDSAVYLCASSTPSGNTEAFFGQGTRLTVV.

This clonotype was seen ten or more times. The V gene is TRBV28, the J gene TRBJ2-4; TRBD1 aligns across 9 bases. Per germline, CDR1 MDHEN and CDR2 SYDVKM. With V trimmed by 5 bases and J by 8 bases, 10 bases remained unmatched. The CDR3 totals 15 residues. CDR3 DNA: TGTGCCAGCAGTCCTTGGGGACAGGGACCAGACATTCAGTACTTC. As protein: CASSPWGQGPDIQYF.

This clonotype was seen at least ten times. The chain links TRBV5-1 to TRBJ2-1; D is undetermined. The germline V gene encodes CDR1 SGHRS and CDR2 YFSETQ. Trimming took off 5 bases at V and 0 bases at J, with 9 bases between the two ends. The CDR3 length is 14 residues. CDR3 coding DNA: TGCGCCAGCAGTATTTCGGCCTCCTACAATGAGCAGTTCTTC. Translation: CASSISASYNEQFF.

As for this clonotype: It may be a read error: a sequence one base away is much more abundant. The chain links TRBV27 to TRBJ1-6; D is perhaps TRBD1 (6 bases). The CDR3 length is 15 residues. The V gene's germline CDR1 is MNHEY and CDR2 SMNVEV (reference sequence). V lost 6 bases and J 6 bases, leaving 15 bases between the germline ends. This chain's CDR3 is CASRLTDRRNSPLHF. Here the CDR3 DNA reads TGTGCCAGCAGATTAACGGACAGACGTAATTCACCCCTCCACTTT.

This clonotype has at least ten counts. The CDR3 DNA follows: TGCGCCAGCAACCTGGGGCGGGACACAGATACGCAGTATTTT. Translated: CASNLGRDTDTQYF. V gene TRBV5-1 combines with J gene TRBJ2-3; tentative D call: TRBD2 (6 bases). Trimming took off 6 bases at V and 2 bases at J, with 13 bases between the two ends. Germline CDR1 is SGHRS and CDR2 is YFSETQ. This CDR3 region has 14 residues.

The sample holds a few counts of this clonotype. As DNA, the CDR3 is TGTGCCAGCAGGTGGGGCCGGGATCTAACCTTC. It yields the protein CASRWGRDLTF. The chain has TRBV27 and TRBJ1-2; a weak D match, TRBD1 (5 bases). Germline CDR1 reads MNHEY; CDR2 reads SMNVEV (reference sequence). V was cut by 6 bases and J by 14 bases, with 16 bases left in between. The CDR3 length is 11 residues.

This clonotype showed up many times. The chain couples TRBV7-9 to TRBJ1-5; D remains ambiguous. The CDR3 is made up of 15 amino acids. CDR1 is SEHNR, CDR2 FQNEAQ, per germline (reference sequence). Trimming cost V 4 bases and J 9 bases, with 19 bases left between them. CDR3 protein: CASSSQTDGPAPQHF. The CDR3 nucleotides are TGTGCCAGCAGCTCGCAGACGGACGGACCCGCGCCCCAGCATTTT.